This T cell receptor (beta chain) was obtained from a study of Ad26.COV2.S vaccination and SARS-CoV-2 variants (dated by TCRdb to about 2021). In terms of the full investigation: The specificity and breadth of SARS-CoV-2-reactive T cell receptors after Ad26.COV2.S vaccination were assessed by TCRbeta repertoire sequencing. The TCR-sequenced set comprised around 30 samples: around 20 Ad26.COV2.S vaccine recipients, 5 placebo recipients and 8 SARS-CoV-2 convalescent individuals. On the study overall, not on this receptor specifically: Substantial breadth of spike-specific CD8+ and CD4+ T cell responses was reported after vaccination. The authors noted that the TCR breadth and depth analyses may have underestimated total T cell responses. Ad26.COV2.S recipients had higher spike-specific TCR breadth than placebo recipients (P = 0.0014). Non-spike TCR breadth was comparable between vaccine and placebo recipients, consistent with the vaccine containing only spike.

The CDR3 numbers 11 residues from cysteine through phenylalanine. Only the CDR3 DNA is retained, 33 bases long and in frame from the first base. CDR1 DFQATT and CDR2 SNEGSKA were looked up in the germline V gene (reference sequence). V and J lose 1 base and 2 bases, and a span of 2 bases separates them. Note on this clone: Its antigen has not been determined. Per-base quality was not reported, and no clone a single base away is much larger than it.

The immunoSEQ Assay was used to sequence TCRbeta CDR3 regions. After extraction, genomic DNA underwent amplification by bias-controlled multiplex PCR, followed by high-throughput sequencing. The paper's processing steps were these. To quantify the absolute abundance of every unique TCRbeta CDR3 region, sequences were collapsed and filtered. Usable DNA was measured by amplifying reference genes present in all nucleated cells, and TCRbeta template counts were normalized to that usable DNA to estimate T cell fraction. Repertoire TCRs were annotated as SARS-CoV-2-specific when V gene, CDR3 amino acid sequence and J gene were exactly matched to a known reactive TCR set. The reference SARS-CoV-2 TCR set came from MIRA and was filtered for enrichment in COVID-19-positive ImmuneCODE repertoires, removing public or cross-reactive TCRs. Using the MIRA antigens, annotated TCRs were further analysed by specific ORF or by position within an ORF. Depth was the summed frequency of annotated unique rearrangements, while breadth was defined as annotated unique rearrangements over total unique productive rearrangements. Two-sided Wilcoxon rank-sum tests were used to compare TCR breadth between groups. In TCRdb, the immuneACCESS table is reduced to in-frame sequences with V and J assigned. These tables do not hold every clone; where another copy was compared, an unresolved V gene accounts for under half, and the others remain unexplained. The V and J calls and clone size were taken over from that table, and D and trimming were inferred from the DNA. The sample includes 150,000 to 200,000 clones, with around 85% observed a single time. Approximately 6% of the sample comes from the top ten.

Interpreted using the paper, the time point label stands for: individuals recovered from natural SARS-CoV-2 infection. Sequencing used peripheral blood, obtained after recovery from COVID-19. This receptor was obtained from a human donor who had recovered from COVID-19. The chain couples TRBV20-1 to TRBJ2-5; the D segment cannot be called with confidence. For the CDR3, the sequence is CSARAQETQYF. The sequence in DNA is TGCAGTGCTAGAGCACAAGAGACCCAGTACTTC.